Following are 3 T cell receptor beta chains from one sample sequenced in a study of preoperative IRX-2 immunotherapy in early breast cancer. This sample's treatment: preoperative locoregional IRX-2 cytokine immunotherapy. Measured with immunoSEQ multiplex PCR; TCRdb has only the in-frame clones, and not every one. The sample carries approximately 30,000 clones, 90% to 95% recorded once. The specimen was obtained from a patient treated with IRX-2 immunotherapy. Every receptor here comes from a human donor with breast cancer.

The V call is TRBV11-3, the J call TRBJ2-5, with D perhaps matching TRBD1 (6 bases). The J call may be in error: the DNA end matches TRBJ2-7 better. CDR1 and CDR2 from the germline V gene are SGHNT and YENEEA. CDR3 size: 14 residues. The CDR3 region has the DNA TGTGCCAGCAGCTACGAGGGACACCTCTACGAGCAGTACTTC. Translated: CASSYEGHLYEQYF.

The CDR3 region is CASKRAMDSPLHF. For the CDR3, the DNA is TGTGCCAGCAAAAGGGCGATGGATTCACCCCTCCACTTT. This chain joins TRBV9 and TRBJ1-6; D remains unclear. Germline lookup yields CDR1 SGDLS and CDR2 YYNGEE. The CDR3 has 13 amino acids. The ends were cut back, 6 bases at V and 8 bases at J, with 12 bases in the middle.

The chain recombines TRBV5-1 with TRBJ1-5; D unclear. This CDR3 has 13 residues. V was clipped by 3 bases and J by 0 bases, with 4 bases between them. The germline V gene encodes CDR1 SGHRS and CDR2 YFSETQ. The CDR3 sequence is CASSSNSNQPQHF. CDR3 DNA: TGCGCCAGCAGCTCGAATAGCAATCAGCCCCAGCATTTT.